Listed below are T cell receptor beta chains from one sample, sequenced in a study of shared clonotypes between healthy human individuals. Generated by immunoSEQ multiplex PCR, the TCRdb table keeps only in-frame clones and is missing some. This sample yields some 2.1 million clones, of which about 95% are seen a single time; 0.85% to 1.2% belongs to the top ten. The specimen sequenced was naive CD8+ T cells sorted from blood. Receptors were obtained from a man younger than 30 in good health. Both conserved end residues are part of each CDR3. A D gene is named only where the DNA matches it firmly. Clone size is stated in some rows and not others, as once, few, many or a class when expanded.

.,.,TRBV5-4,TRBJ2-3,TGTGCCAGCAGCTTTTGGGTTAGCACAGATACGCAGTATTTT,CASSFWVSTDTQYF
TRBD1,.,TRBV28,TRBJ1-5,TGTGCCAGCAGTTTATTGAGGGGGCAGGGTCAGCCCCAGCATTTT,CASSLLRGQGQPQHF
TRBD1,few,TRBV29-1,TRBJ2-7,TGCAGCGTCATCGGGGACAGGGGAATCTACGAGCAGTACTTC,CSVIGDRGIYEQYF
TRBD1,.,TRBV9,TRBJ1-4,TGTGCCAGCAGCCCCCGGACAGGCAGTCCTGAAAAACTGTTTTTT,CASSPRTGSPEKLFF
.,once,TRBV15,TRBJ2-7,TGTGCCACCAGCAGAGATGCGGGGACCTCCTACGAGCAGTACTTC,CATSRDAGTSYEQYF
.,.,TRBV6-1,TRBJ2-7,TGTGCCAGCAGATACGGGGGAGACTCCTACGAGCAGTACTTC,CASRYGGDSYEQYF
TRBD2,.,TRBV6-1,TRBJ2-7,TGTGCCAGCGTTAAGCGGGGGGGCTTTGGGACCGAGCAGTACTTC,CASVKRGGFGTEQYF
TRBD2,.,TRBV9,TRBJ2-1,TGTGCCAGCAGCGGTAGCGGGGGATCCTACAATGAGCAGTTCTTC,CASSGSGGSYNEQFF
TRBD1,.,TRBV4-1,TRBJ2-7,TGCGCCAGCAGCCCCACAGACAGGGGGTCTTACGAGCAGTACTTC,CASSPTDRGSYEQYF
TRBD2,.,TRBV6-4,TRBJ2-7,TGTGCCAGCAGTGAGGACAGACTAGCGGGAGTCCATCACGCCTACGAGCAGTACTTC,CASSEDRLAGVHHAYEQYF
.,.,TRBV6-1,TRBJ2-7,TGTGCCACGAAACGGGGGAACTTCTACGAGCAGTACTTC,CATKRGNFYEQYF
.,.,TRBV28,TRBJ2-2,TGTGCCAGCAGCCTTCAGGGATACACCGGGGAGCTGTTTTTT,CASSLQGYTGELFF
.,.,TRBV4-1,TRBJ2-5,TGCGCCAGCAGCCAAGTGACCCCCGGGGAGACCCAGTACTTC,CASSQVTPGETQYF
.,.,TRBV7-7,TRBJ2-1,TGTGCTAGCAGCTTAGGTCGGGGTGATGAGCAGTTCTTC,CASSLGRGDEQFF
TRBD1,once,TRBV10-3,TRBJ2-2,TGTGCCATCAGACCGGACAGGGAGGCCCCTAACACCGGGGAGCTGTTTTTT,CAIRPDREAPNTGELFF
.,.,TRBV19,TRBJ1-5,TGTGCCAGTAAGAGGGCAGACGGGTTATATAGCAATCAGCCCCAGCATTTT,CASKRADGLYSNQPQHF
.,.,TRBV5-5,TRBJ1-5,TGTGCCAGCAGCTTGGCAGACCATCAGCCCCAGCATTTT,CASSLADHQPQHF
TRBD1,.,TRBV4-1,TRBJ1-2,TGCGCCAGCAGCCAGGAGGGGGCATTTTATGGCTACACCTTC,CASSQEGAFYGYTF
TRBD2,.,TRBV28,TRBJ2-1,TGTGCCAGCAGCCCCCCGGGACTACCACTCTACAATGAGCAGTTCTTC,CASSPPGLPLYNEQFF
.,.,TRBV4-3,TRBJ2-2,TGCGCCAGCAGCCAAGATCACTGGGGGTCCGGGGAGCTGTTTTTT,CASSQDHWGSGELFF
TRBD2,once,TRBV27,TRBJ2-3,TGTGCCAGCAGTCTGGGGACTAGCGGGGGGCCGAGCACAGATACGCAGTATTTT,CASSLGTSGGPSTDTQYF
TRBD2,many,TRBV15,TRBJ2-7,TGTGCCACCAGCCCAGTGGTAGCGGGAGGGTACTACGAGCAGTACTTC,CATSPVVAGGYYEQYF
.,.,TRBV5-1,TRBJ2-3,TGCGCCAGCAGTTGGGGTGGAGATACGCAGTATTTT,CASSWGGDTQYF
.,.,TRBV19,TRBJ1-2,TGTGCCAGTAGCCCCGGGGGAAGCTATGGCTACACCTTC,CASSPGGSYGYTF
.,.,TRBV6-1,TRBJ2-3,TGTGCCAGCAGTGTCGCGGGGACCACAGATACGCAGTATTTT,CASSVAGTTDTQYF
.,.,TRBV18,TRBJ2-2,TGTGCCAGCTCACCAGCTGGCGGGACCGGGGAGCTGTTTTTT,CASSPAGGTGELFF
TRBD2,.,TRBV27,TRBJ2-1,TGTGCCAGCAGTTTAGCTAGCGGGGGGGGTGAGCAGTTCTTC,CASSLASGGGEQFF
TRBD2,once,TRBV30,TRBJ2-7,TGTGCCTGGGGTCTCGGGACTACACCCGAGCAGTACTTC,CAWGLGTTPEQYF